What follows is one T cell receptor (beta chain) and its context. The antigen it binds to is not known. Base qualities are not provided; no much larger clone lies one nucleotide away. The V and J ends are trimmed by 0 bases and 2 bases, leaving 14 bases between them. From its cysteine to its phenylalanine, the CDR3 spans 16 amino acids. The only DNA kept is the CDR3, 48 bases in frame from the first base. The germline V gene gives CDR1 as MGHRA and CDR2 as YSYEKL. The study profiled bulk TCR beta-chain repertoires in matched peripheral blood, tumor and adjacent normal breast tissue taken from more than 15 patients with early-stage breast cancer. Before surgery, about 4.5-10 mL of whole blood was collected in EDTA tubes and processed within 2 hours. Ficoll-Paque centrifugation in SepMate-50 tubes was used to isolate peripheral blood mononuclear cells. PBMCs were cryopreserved in aliquots of about 2 to 4 million cells in about 90% FBS with about 10% DMSO and kept in liquid nitrogen. Genomic DNA was extracted with the Qiagen AllPrep DNA/RNA Mini kit.

The sample comes from a study of early stage breast cancer tumors (dated by TCRdb to about 2017). In terms of the full investigation: Of the 15 to 20 invasive breast tumors, roughly 13 were found to be estrogen receptor-positive, progesterone receptor-positive and HER2-negative. About 65% of the 12 ER+/PR+/HER2- tumors were invasive ductal carcinomas, while the other four were invasive lobular carcinomas. The average read coverage per sample was about 10-fold. A total of 2,651,842 templates, representing approximately 1,100,000 unique clonotypes, were detected across all samples. What the research found in general, with its limitations: Chain pairing and functional markers such as CD4, CD8 and FOXP3 were not captured by bulk genomic DNA sequencing of unsorted cells. Repertoires from blood resembled normal breast more closely than tumor, and using blood as a reference for each tissue separated tumor from normal in 14 of 16 patients. Enriched TCRB sequences shared across patients were mostly commonly generated sequences, unlikely to play an important role in the tumor microenvironment. Compared with adjacent normal breast tissue, tumors had higher clonality and roughly 2.5-fold greater T cell density. The small cohort size prevented analysis by tumor subtype.

Every sample was amplified as two independent genomic DNA replicates, using approximately 0.54 ug for blood and around 1.5 ug for tumor or normal breast. Following the manufacturer's instructions, the ImmunoSeq Intro kit was used to carry out TCRB sequencing on genomic DNA. Multiplex PCR was run for 31 cycles using proprietary primers and spike-in control sequences for absolute quantification. Single-end 150-bp reads were used to sequence an 87-bp fragment spanning the CDR3 plus the flanking V and J genes. Each lane of an Illumina MiSeq running version 3.0 chemistry carried seven multiplexed samples, with two replicates apiece. Under the source paper's analysis protocol: The vendor's proprietary pipeline handled the raw data processing, merging both replicates into a single result for each sample. A clonotype was defined as productive rearrangements that share the same V-gene family, CDR3 amino acid sequence and J-gene segment. To compute clonality, the normalized Shannon entropy (Pielou evenness) of TCRB abundances was subtracted from 1. To estimate T cell density, the total number of templates was divided by the number of input cells, which was inferred from the amount of DNA input. Recon with default parameters was used to estimate total repertoire diversity and clonality. Tumor-enriched clonotypes were defined as having over 0.1% abundance in tumor and at least 32-fold higher abundance than in normal breast. Not all clones reach the TCRdb copy of this immuneACCESS table, which keeps in-frame sequences only. Checked studies attribute under half of the gap to unresolved V genes and leave the rest unexplained. V and J calls plus clone size are reproduced from that table; the DNA served to infer D and trimming. The sample table lists fewer than 75,000 clones, over 65% of them with a count of one. The ten largest clones add up to roughly 3.4% of the sample.

This TCR came from a person younger than 45 with breast cancer. Sequences were obtained from blood. The chain employs TRBV4-1 and TRBJ2-7, and TRBD1 may be the D gene, going by 5 matching bases. CDR3 reads: CASSQDRVKGTYEQYF. Here is the DNA: TGCGCCAGCAGCCAAGATCGTGTAAAGGGGACCTACGAGCAGTACTTC.